The 13 T cell receptor beta chains below come from one sample, sequenced in a study of blood T cell repertoires in COVID-19. Generated by immunoSEQ multiplex PCR, the TCRdb table keeps only in-frame clones and is missing some. Seen here are about 42,000 clones, more than 85% observed once, and the top ten hold over 5%. The sample was peripheral blood. The source is a human donor in a cohort sampled during active COVID-19.

This clone occurred once. The V call is TRBV9, the J call TRBJ2-1, with 10 bases identical to TRBD1. The germline V gene encodes CDR1 SGDLS and CDR2 YYNGEE. V was pared by 4 bases and J by 7 bases, with 8 bases of the junction left unmatched. The CDR3 extends over 15 amino acids. CDR3 in DNA: TGTGCCAGCAGCCCGCGAGGACAGGGGGATAATGAGCAGTTCTTC. It yields the protein CASSPRGQGDNEQFF. Variable domain in full (rest from reference TRBV9 and TRBJ2-1): DSGVTQTPKHLITATGQRVTLRCSPRSGDLSVYWYQQSLDQGLQFLIQYYNGEERAKGNILERFSAQQFPDLHSELNLSSLELGDSALYFCASSPRGQGDNEQFFGPGTRLTVL.

The V and J genes are TRBV3-1 (or the pseudogene TRBV3-2) and TRBJ1-4; D is possibly TRBD1 (6 bases). The CDR3 sequence is 12 residues long. V lost 2 bases and J lost 9, with 7 bases in between. Germline CDR1 LGHDT, CDR2 YNNKEL (reference sequence). CDR3: CASSQQGKKLFF. CDR3 in DNA: TGTGCCAGCAGCCAACAGGGGAAAAAACTGTTTTTT.

This chain joins TRBV5-5 and TRBJ1-1, with 9 bases aligning to TRBD1. V was clipped by 4 bases and J by 2 bases; unmatched bases: 3. The CDR3 consists of 14 residues. Germline V CDR1 and CDR2: SGHKS, YYEKEE (reference sequence). The CDR3 reads CASSGGQGNTEAFF. The CDR3 DNA reads as TGTGCCAGCAGCGGGGGACAGGGCAACACTGAAGCTTTCTTT.

CDR3 DNA sequence: TGTGCCAGCAGCTTAGCCCTAAAACAGGACATCCGAGAGACCCAGTACTTC. This gives the protein CASSLALKQDIRETQYF. The V call is TRBV7-6, the J call TRBJ2-5, with D possibly TRBD1 on 5 matching bases. The CDR3 is made up of 17 amino acids. From germline, CDR1 is SGHVS and CDR2 FNYEAQ. Trimming took off 0 bases at V and 4 bases at J, with 18 bases between the two ends.

The CDR3 nucleotides are TGCGCCAGCAGCCAAGATTGGAGAGGGACAGGGTCCTACGAGCAGTACTTC. Translated: CASSQDWRGTGSYEQYF. The chain employs TRBV4-3 and TRBJ2-7; 9 nucleotides agree with TRBD1. V lost 0 bases to trimming and J lost 1 base; unmatched junction nucleotides: 7. Germline-derived CDR1 and CDR2 are LGHNA and YSLEER. CDR3 size: 17 residues.

The chain recombines TRBV13 with TRBJ2-1; D possibly corresponds to TRBD2 (6 bases). V was shortened by 6 bases and J by 1 base, with 13 bases between the two germline ends. There are 15 residues in the CDR3. The V gene's germline CDR1 is PRHDT and CDR2 FYEKMQ (reference sequence). CDR3 bases: TGTGCCAGCAGACTGGCTAGCGTTTCCTACAATGAGCAGTTCTTC. Amino acid sequence: CASRLASVSYNEQFF.

The V call is TRBV9, the J call TRBJ1-1, with 8 bases that match TRBD1. This CDR3 spans 15 amino acids. Germline CDR1 and CDR2: SGDLS and YYNGEE. After removal of 4 bases from V and 3 bases from J, the junction contained 8 bases not matched to a gene. CDR3 coding DNA: TGTGCCAGCAGCCCTGGACAGGGCGGTTACACTGAAGCTTTCTTT. Amino acid sequence: CASSPGQGGYTEAFF.

Written as DNA, the CDR3 is TGTGCCAGCAGCAAAACAGGGACAGATACGCAGTATTTT. This encodes CASSKTGTDTQYF. J is TRBJ2-3 and V is TRBV11-1; possibly TRBD1 for D (6 bases). CDR1 SGHAT and CDR2 FQDESV come from the germline V gene (reference sequence). The CDR3 length is 13 residues. V was trimmed by 5 bases and J by 3 bases, leaving 9 bases between them.

The chain employs TRBV6-5 and TRBJ1-2, with D uncertain. Germline values: CDR1 MNHEY, CDR2 SVGAGI. The length of the CDR3 is 15 residues. The V and J ends lost 0 bases and 4 bases respectively, with 12 bases between them. The CDR3 loop is CASSYSSSPSYGYTF. CDR3 DNA: TGTGCCAGCAGTTACTCGAGCAGCCCTAGCTATGGCTACACCTTC.

The V gene is TRBV6-2 or TRBV6-3, the J gene TRBJ1-2; TRBD1 matches at 8 bases. This CDR3 is 13 amino acids long. Trimming took 6 bases from V and 5 from J; bases not matched to a gene: 5. The germline V gene has CDR1 MNHEY and CDR2 SVGEGT. CDR3 bases: TGTGCCAGCAGCCGGACAGGGACGTATGGCTACACCTTC. The encoded protein is CASSRTGTYGYTF.

The chain is built from TRBV5-6 and TRBJ2-7; maybe TRBD1 (6 bases). Germline CDR1 is SGHDT and CDR2 is YYEEEE. Trimming pared 1 base from V and 3 bases from J, leaving 11 bases between. The CDR3 length is 14 residues. The CDR3 bases are TGTGCCAGCAGCTTGTTAGGACAGAACTACGAGCAGTACTTC. Translation gives CASSLLGQNYEQYF.

The chain uses TRBV19 and TRBJ2-6, with 8 bases lining up with TRBD1. V dropped 7 bases and J dropped 0; count of bases not matched to a gene: 17. The CDR3 totals 20 residues. From germline, CDR1 is LNHDA and CDR2 SQIVND (reference sequence). The CDR3 DNA is TGTGCCAGTACGGAGACGACAGGGGTCAGCCTACGCTCTGGGGCCAACGTCCTGACTTTC. Protein: CASTETTGVSLRSGANVLTF.

This chain uses TRBV20-1 with TRBJ2-5; D is unresolved. Germline assignment: CDR1 DFQATT and CDR2 SNEGSKA (reference sequence). The CDR3 length is 10 residues. Deletions cut 2 bases from V and 5 bases from J, with 3 bases between. CDR3 protein: CSARQETQYF. CDR3 bases: TGCAGTGCTAGACAGGAGACCCAGTACTTC.